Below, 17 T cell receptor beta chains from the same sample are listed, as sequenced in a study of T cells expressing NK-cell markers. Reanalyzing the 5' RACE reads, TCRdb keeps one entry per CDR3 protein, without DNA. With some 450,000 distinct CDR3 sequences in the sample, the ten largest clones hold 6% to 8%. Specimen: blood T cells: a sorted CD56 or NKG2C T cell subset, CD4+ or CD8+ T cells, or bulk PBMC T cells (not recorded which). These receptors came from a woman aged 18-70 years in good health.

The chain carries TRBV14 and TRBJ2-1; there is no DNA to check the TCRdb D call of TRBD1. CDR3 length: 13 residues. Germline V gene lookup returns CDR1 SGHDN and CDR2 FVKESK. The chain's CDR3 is CASSLEGGAEQFF.

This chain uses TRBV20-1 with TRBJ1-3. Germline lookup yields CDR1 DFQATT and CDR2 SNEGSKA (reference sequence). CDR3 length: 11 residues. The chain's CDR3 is CSAGQGNTIYF.

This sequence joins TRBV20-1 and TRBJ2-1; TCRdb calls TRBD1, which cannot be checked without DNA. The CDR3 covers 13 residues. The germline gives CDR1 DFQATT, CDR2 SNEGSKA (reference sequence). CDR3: CSAPWDSYNEQFF.

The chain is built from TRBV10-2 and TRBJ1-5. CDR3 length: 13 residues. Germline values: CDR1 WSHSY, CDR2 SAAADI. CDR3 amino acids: CASSEGGNQPQHF.

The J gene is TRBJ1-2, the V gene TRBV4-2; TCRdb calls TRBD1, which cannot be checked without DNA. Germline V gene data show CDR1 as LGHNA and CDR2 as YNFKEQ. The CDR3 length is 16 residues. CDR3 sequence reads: CASSRRGGDGSYGYTF.

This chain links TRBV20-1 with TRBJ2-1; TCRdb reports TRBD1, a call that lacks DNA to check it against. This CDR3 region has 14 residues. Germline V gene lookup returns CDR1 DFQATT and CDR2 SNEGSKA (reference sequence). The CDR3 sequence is CSTGGLSSYNEQFF.

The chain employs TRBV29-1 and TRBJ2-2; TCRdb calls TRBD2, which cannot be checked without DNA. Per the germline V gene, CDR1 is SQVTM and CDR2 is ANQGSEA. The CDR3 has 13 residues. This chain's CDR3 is CSVGRAGAGELFF.

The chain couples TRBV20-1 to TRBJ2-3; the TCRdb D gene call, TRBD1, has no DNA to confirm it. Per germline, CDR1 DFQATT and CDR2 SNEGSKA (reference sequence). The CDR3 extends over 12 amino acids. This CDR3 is CSARVRDWGLYF.

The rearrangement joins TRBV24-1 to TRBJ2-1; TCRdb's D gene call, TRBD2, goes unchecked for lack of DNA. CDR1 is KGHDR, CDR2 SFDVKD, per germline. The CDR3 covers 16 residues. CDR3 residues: CATSDPLAGELYEQFF.

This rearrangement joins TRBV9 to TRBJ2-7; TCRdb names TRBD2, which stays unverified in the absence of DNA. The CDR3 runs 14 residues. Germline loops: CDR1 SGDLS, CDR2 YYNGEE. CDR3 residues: CASSVTSGDYEQYF.

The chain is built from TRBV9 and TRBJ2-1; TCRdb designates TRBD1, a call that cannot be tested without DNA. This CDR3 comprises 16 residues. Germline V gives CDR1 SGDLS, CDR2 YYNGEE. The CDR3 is CASSHPWNREVDEQFF.

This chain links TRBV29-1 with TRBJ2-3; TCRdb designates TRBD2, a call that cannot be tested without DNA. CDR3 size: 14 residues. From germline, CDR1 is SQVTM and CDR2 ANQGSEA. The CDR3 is CSDRLAAWGSTQYF.

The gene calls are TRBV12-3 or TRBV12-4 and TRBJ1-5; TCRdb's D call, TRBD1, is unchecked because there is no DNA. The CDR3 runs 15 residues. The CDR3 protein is CASSWDNVSLQPQHF.

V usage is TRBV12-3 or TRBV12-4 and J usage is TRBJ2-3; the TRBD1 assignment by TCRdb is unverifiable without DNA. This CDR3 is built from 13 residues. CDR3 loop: CASSPSGPDTQYF.

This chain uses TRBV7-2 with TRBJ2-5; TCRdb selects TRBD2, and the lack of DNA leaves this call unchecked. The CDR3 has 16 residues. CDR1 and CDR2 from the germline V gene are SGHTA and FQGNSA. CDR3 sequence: CASSLGAGGYQETQYF. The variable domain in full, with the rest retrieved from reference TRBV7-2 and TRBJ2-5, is GAGVSQSPSNKVTEKGKDVELRCDPISGHTALYWYRQSLGQGLEFLIYFQGNSAPDKSGLPSDRFSAERTGGSVSTLTIQRTQQEDSAVYLCASSLGAGGYQETQYFGPGTRLLVL.

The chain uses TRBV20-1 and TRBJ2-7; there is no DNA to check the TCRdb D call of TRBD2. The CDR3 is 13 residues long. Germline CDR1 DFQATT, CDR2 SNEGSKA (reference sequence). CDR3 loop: CSALTSSYYEQYF.

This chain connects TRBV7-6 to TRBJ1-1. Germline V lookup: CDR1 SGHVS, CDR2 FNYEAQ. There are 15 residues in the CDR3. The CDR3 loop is CASSPQVGENTEAFF.